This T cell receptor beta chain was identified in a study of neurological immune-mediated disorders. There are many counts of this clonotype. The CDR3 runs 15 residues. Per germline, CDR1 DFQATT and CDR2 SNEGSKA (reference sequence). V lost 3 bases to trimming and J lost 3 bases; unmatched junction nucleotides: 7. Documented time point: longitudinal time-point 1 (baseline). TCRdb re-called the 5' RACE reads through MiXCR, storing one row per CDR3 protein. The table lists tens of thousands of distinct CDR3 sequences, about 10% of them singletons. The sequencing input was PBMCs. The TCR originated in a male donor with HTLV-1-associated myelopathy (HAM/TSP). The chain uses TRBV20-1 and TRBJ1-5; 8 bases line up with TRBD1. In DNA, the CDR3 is TGCAGTGCTAGCACTGACAGGGGAGACAATCAGCCCCAGCATTTT. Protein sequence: CSASTDRGDNQPQHF.